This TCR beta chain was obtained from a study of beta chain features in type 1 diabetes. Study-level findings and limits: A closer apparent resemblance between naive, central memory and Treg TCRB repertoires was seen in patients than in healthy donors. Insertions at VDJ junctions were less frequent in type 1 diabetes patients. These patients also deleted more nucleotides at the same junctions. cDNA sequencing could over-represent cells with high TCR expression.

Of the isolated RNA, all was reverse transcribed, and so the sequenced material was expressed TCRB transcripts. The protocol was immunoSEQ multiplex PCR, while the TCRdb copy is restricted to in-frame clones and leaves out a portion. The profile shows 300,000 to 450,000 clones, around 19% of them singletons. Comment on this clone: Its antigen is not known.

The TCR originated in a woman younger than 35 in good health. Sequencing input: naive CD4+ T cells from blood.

The chain's CDR3 is CASSPTSGPYEQYF. CDR3 DNA: TGTGCCAGCAGCCCCACTAGTGGTCCCTACGAGCAGTACTTC. This chain links TRBV9 with TRBJ2-7; TRBD2 might be the D (5 bases). The CDR3 runs 14 residues. Germline V gives CDR1 SGDLS, CDR2 YYNGEE. Trimming cost V 4 bases and J 2 bases, with 13 bases left between them. The variable domain in full, completed from reference TRBV9 and TRBJ2-7, reads DSGVTQTPKHLITATGQRVTLRCSPRSGDLSVYWYQQSLDQGLQFLIQYYNGEERAKGNILERFSAQQFPDLHSELNLSSLELGDSALYFCASSPTSGPYEQYFGPGTRLTVT.